This T cell receptor beta chain was documented in a study of metastatic and nonmetastatic thyroid tumors. Study at large: Comparison of repertoires was carried out across blood and tumor or nodule tissue from malignant and benign thyroid patients.

This clone showed up many times. The antigen is not known. There are 18 residues in the CDR3. Germline CDR1 reads LNHDA; CDR2 reads SQIVND (reference sequence). V was clipped by 7 bases and J by 4 bases; unmatched bases: 14. Patients had received no treatment of any kind before thyroid surgery. In the original analysis: Across clinicopathological groups, CDR3 differences served as the basis for building a distant-metastasis classifier for papillary thyroid cancer. TCRdb re-processed the PCR reads through MiXCR. Here the V and J calls rest on TCRdb's processing, not on the authors' analysis. Of approximately 90,000 clones in the sample, 8.6% were seen once. Findings of the study overall: Within blood and tumor, benign nodules reportedly had significantly lower TCR beta diversity than malignant thyroid tumors did.

The receptor was isolated from a female donor with papillary thyroid cancer or a benign thyroid nodule (not recorded which). Some clones in this sample may be carry-over from other donors' samples. The chain has TRBV19 and TRBJ2-1; 12 positions match TRBD2. The source material was blood. The CDR3 here is CASTHRTSGAQGYNEQFF. The DNA of the CDR3 is TGTGCCAGTACGCATAGGACTAGCGGGGCTCAGGGTTACAATGAGCAGTTCTTC.